The clone carrying this T cell receptor beta chain was detected ten times or more. The data belong to a study of regulatory T cells in long-lasting Graves disease. Time point described: newly diagnosed GD, antithyroid drugs for less than 3 months. The authors made the TCR library using RNA they extracted from PBMCs. A blood draw put about 10 milliliters of peripheral blood into EDTA tubes. The authors built TCR beta libraries using iRepertoire HTBI primers and Arm-PCR of CDR3 regions. TCRdb reprocessed the multiplex PCR reads with MiXCR, giving one entry per CDR3 protein. The sample comprises hundreds of thousands of distinct CDR3 sequences, approximately 15% of which are singletons, and about 18% rests with the top ten. The ends were cut back, 4 bases at V and 6 bases at J, with 10 bases in the middle. Germline V gene data show CDR1 as MNHEY and CDR2 as SVGAGI. The CDR3 sequence is 14 residues long.

These data also featured in a second study, about T cells in Graves' hyperthyroidism and ophthalmopathy. Per that study: In the first-round RT-PCR of the TCR CDR3, the HTBI primer set was used.

The chain joins TRBV6-5 to TRBJ1-6, with D possibly TRBD1 on 6 matching bases. Material: peripheral blood mononuclear cells (PBMCs), obtained at new diagnosis, from a patient treated with antithyroid drugs. This sequence originates from a woman aged 25 to 39 with Graves disease. CDR3 DNA sequence: TGTGCCAGCAGTTTCCTGGGGGCTAATTCACCCCTCCACTTT. Amino acids: CASSFLGANSPLHF.